This T cell receptor beta chain is from a study of Ad26.COV2.S vaccination and SARS-CoV-2 variants. The treatment denotes: about 20 received Ad26.COV2.S at low or high dose, single or two shots; roughly five received placebo; per-sample allocation not given. Day 63 after the first injection of vaccine or placebo was the sampling time. The data were produced by immunoSEQ multiplex PCR, yet TCRdb's version contains in-frame clones alone and is incomplete. The table includes 290,000 or so clones, around 87% detected once. In germline, CDR1 is MNHGY, CDR2 SAAAGT. The V end was cut by 6 bases, the J end by 1 base, with 7 bases between. The CDR3 totals 13 residues.

Sequences were derived from peripheral blood, sampled in a trial of Ad26.COV2.S vaccine versus placebo. V usage is TRBV6-8 and J usage is TRBJ1-3, with no clear D. The clonotype originates from a person aged 18-60 years who received the Ad26.COV2.S COVID-19 vaccine or a placebo. For the CDR3, the DNA is TGTGCCAGCAGCGGGCGTTCTGGAAACACCATATATTTT. Amino acid sequence: CASSGRSGNTIYF.